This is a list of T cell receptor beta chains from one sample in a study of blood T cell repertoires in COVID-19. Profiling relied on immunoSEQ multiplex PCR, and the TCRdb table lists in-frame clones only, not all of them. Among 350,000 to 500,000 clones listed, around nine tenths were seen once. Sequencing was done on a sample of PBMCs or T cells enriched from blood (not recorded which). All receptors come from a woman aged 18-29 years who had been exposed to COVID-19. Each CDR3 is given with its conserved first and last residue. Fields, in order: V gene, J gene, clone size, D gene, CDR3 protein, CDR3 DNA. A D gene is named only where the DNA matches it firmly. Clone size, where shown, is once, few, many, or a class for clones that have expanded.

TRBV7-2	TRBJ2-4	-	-	CASSQRTGLGNIQYF	TGTGCCAGCAGCCAAAGAACGGGACTGGGAAACATTCAGTACTTC
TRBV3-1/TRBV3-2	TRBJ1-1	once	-	CASSQLDRNTEAFF	TGTGCCAGCAGCCAACTAGACCGGAACACTGAAGCTTTCTTT
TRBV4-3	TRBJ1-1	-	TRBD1	CASSQDMTGLVNTEAFF	TGCGCCAGCAGCCAAGATATGACAGGGCTGGTGAACACTGAAGCTTTCTTT
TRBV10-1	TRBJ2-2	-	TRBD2	CASGGLAANTGELFF	TGCGCCAGCGGGGGACTAGCGGCGAACACCGGGGAGCTGTTTTTT
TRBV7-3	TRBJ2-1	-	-	CASSLTFSSYNEQFF	TGTGCCAGCAGCTTAACGTTTAGCTCCTACAATGAGCAGTTCTTC
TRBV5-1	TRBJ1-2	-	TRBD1	CASSLTGDLLHGYTF	TGCGCCAGCAGCTTAACAGGGGATTTATTGCATGGCTACACCTTC
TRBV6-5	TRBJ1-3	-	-	CASTRTGPGNTIYF	TGTGCCAGCACCCGAACAGGGCCTGGAAACACCATATATTTT
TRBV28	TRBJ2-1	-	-	CASSPTSYNEQFF	TGTGCCAGCAGCCCTACTAGCTACAATGAGCAGTTCTTC
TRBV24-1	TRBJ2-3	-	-	CATSGDRSTDTQYF	TGTGCCACCAGTGGTGACAGAAGCACAGATACGCAGTATTTT
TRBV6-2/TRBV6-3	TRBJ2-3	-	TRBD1	CASSPPPGQRTDTQYF	TGTGCCAGCAGCCCACCCCCGGGACAGAGAACAGATACGCAGTATTTT
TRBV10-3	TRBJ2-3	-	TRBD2	CAARLAGPTDTQYF	TGTGCCGCAAGACTAGCGGGACCCACAGATACGCAGTATTTT